The present T cell receptor beta chain was sequenced within a study of cytomegalovirus exposure and HLA in healthy donors. Turning to the study itself: There were 75 million to 95 million unique TCRs (from HLA-typed donors) in an early data release.

Comment on this clone: Its specificity is not known. This specimen includes other DNA sequences encoding the same CDR3.

Study-wide findings and caveats: Presence/absence results assume similar sequencing depth per donor, which may not hold. About 90% or about 30% of the time was how often most TCR beta V segments were productive, according to an earlier analysis.

CDR3 length equals 14 residues. Per germline, CDR1 LNHDA and CDR2 SQIVND (reference sequence). Trimming took off 1 base at V and 0 bases at J, with 4 bases between the two ends. The PCR used 60 Vbeta and 13 Jbeta primers. The assay was immunoSEQ multiplex PCR, and TCRdb's table has in-frame clones only and misses some. The sample lists about 190,000 clones; 80% were seen once. This chain connects TRBV19 to TRBJ1-3; D is ambiguous. This TCR came from a boy aged 5-17 years in good health and CMV-seronegative. Input material: PBMCs. CDR3 in DNA: TGTGCCAGTAGTATAGGCGGCTCTGGAAACACCATATATTTT. It yields the protein CASSIGGSGNTIYF. The whole variable domain, remainder taken from reference TRBV19 and TRBJ1-3, is DGGITQSPKYLFRKEGQNVTLSCEQNLNHDAMYWYRQDPGQGLRLIYYSQIVNDFQKGDIAEGYSVSREKKESFPLTVTSAQKNPTAFYLCASSIGGSGNTIYFGEGSWLTVV.